This passage covers 20 T cell receptor beta chains from one sample sequenced in a study of response to subunit inactivated influenza vaccine. TCRdb fed the RT-PCR reads into MiXCR, producing one record per CDR3 protein. The table lists 150,000 to 200,000 distinct CDR3 sequences, about 12% of them singletons. These data were also filed under a second study, of T cells expressing NK-cell markers. That work adds: The cDNA for TCR beta came from 5'RACE template switching with UMIs.

The source material was CD8+ T cells sorted from PBMCs, sampled roughly 12 days after vaccination. The origin of the receptors is a middle-aged man who received an inactivated influenza vaccine.

This clonotype was seen only a few times. The chain has TRBV3-1 and TRBJ1-2, with D uncertain. The CDR3 has 15 residues. The germline V and J ends were trimmed by 0 bases and 6 bases, with 14 bases remaining between them. Germline assignment: CDR1 LGHDT and CDR2 YNNKEL (reference sequence). CDR3 sequence (DNA): TGTGCCAGCAGCCAAGATAGGCGGGGTTTGGATGGCTACACCTTC. Encoded protein: CASSQDRRGLDGYTF.

This clonotype was counted between two and nine times. The chain uses TRBV28 and TRBJ2-5; 9 bases are shared with TRBD2. The CDR3 length is 16 residues. Germline assignment: CDR1 MDHEN and CDR2 SYDVKM. V shed 5 bases and J 2 bases; nucleotides not matched to a gene: 9. The CDR3 DNA reads TGTGCCAGCAGTCTCTCAGTAGCGGGGGATCAAGAGACCCAGTACTTC. It codes for CASSLSVAGDQETQYF.

The table lists this clonotype with many counts. The chain employs TRBV6-5 and TRBJ2-1, with 10 nucleotides matching TRBD1. CDR1 is MNHEY, CDR2 SVGAGI, per germline. Trimming at V came to 0 bases and at J to 8 bases, leaving 7 bases not matched to a gene. The CDR3 has 16 amino acids. CDR3 sequence (DNA): TGTGCCAGCAGTTACTCGATTGGGGACAGGGGCGATGAGCAGTTCTTC. Translated, it gives CASSYSIGDRGDEQFF.

This clonotype was counted between two and nine times. V usage is TRBV27 and J usage is TRBJ1-1; 7 bases fit TRBD1. Trimming took 6 bases from V and 0 from J; bases not matched to a gene: 4. CDR3 size: 14 residues. Germline V gene lookup returns CDR1 MNHEY and CDR2 SMNVEV (reference sequence). In DNA form, the CDR3 reads TGTGCCAGCAGACCGGGACAGATGAACACTGAAGCTTTCTTT. Residues: CASRPGQMNTEAFF.

This clonotype was seen at least ten times. The chain recombines TRBV29-1 with TRBJ2-3; D is perhaps TRBD2 (6 bases). V lost 3 bases and J 3 bases, leaving 13 bases between the germline ends. The CDR3 has 14 amino acids. Germline-derived CDR1 and CDR2 are SQVTM and ANQGSEA. CDR3 protein: CSVEGLTVTDTQYF. The CDR3 DNA sequence: TGCAGCGTTGAGGGACTGACCGTAACAGATACGCAGTATTTT.

This chain links TRBV4-3 with TRBJ2-7; no clear D. Trimming removed 1 base from V and 3 bases from J, with 7 bases in between. Germline values: CDR1 LGHNA, CDR2 YSLEER. The CDR3 sequence is 13 residues long. CDR3 region: CASSQGPIYEQYF. DNA of the CDR3: TGCGCCAGCAGCCAAGGACCGATCTACGAGCAGTACTTC.

The rearrangement uses TRBV15 and TRBJ2-1; 8 bases match TRBD1. V trimming: 2 bases; J trimming: 5 bases; junction bases outside the gene matches: 8. CDR1 and CDR2 from the germline V gene are LNHNV and YYDKDF (reference sequence). The CDR3 runs to 16 residues. In nucleotides, the CDR3 is TGTGCCACCAGCAGACGCCGGGACAGGACAAACAATGAGCAGTTCTTC. Translated, it gives CATSRRRDRTNNEQFF.

In its sample, this clonotype was seen a few times. The chain has TRBV7-9 and TRBJ1-1; 7 bases fit TRBD1. CDR3 length equals 15 residues. V trimming: 2 bases; J trimming: 5 bases; junction bases outside the gene matches: 8. Germline V gives CDR1 SEHNR, CDR2 FQNEAQ (reference sequence). In DNA form, the CDR3 reads TGTGCCAGCAGCTTATTACAGGGGAAGGGGACTGAAGCTTTCTTT. It encodes CASSLLQGKGTEAFF.

The rearrangement uses TRBV10-3 and TRBJ2-3; D call uncertain. The germline gives CDR1 ENHRY, CDR2 SYGVKD. Trimming took off 5 bases at V and 2 bases at J, with 14 bases between the two ends. CDR3 length equals 15 residues. The CDR3 protein is CAISRVGDPTDTQYF. The CDR3 nucleotides are TGTGCCATCAGTCGGGTCGGAGACCCCACAGATACGCAGTATTTT.

This clonotype was seen a few times. V gene TRBV5-1 combines with J gene TRBJ2-7; the match to TRBD1 covers 7 bases. V shed 0 bases, J shed 5 bases, and the junction held 5 bases outside the gene matches. This CDR3 comprises 14 residues. Germline values: CDR1 SGHRS, CDR2 YFSETQ. In nucleotides, the CDR3 is TGCGCCAGCAGCTTGGAACAGGGGAACCACGAGCAGTACTTC. Protein product: CASSLEQGNHEQYF.

V usage is TRBV27 and J usage is TRBJ1-5; no definite D call. Germline V gene data show CDR1 as MNHEY and CDR2 as SMNVEV (reference sequence). The CDR3 is made up of 15 amino acids. Between the trimmed V and J ends, which lost 2 bases and 2 bases, there was a span of 10 bases. CDR3 coding DNA: TGTGCCAGCAGTTTAGAGGGCAGAGGCAATCAGCCCCAGCATTTT. This gives the protein CASSLEGRGNQPQHF.

This chain connects TRBV2 to TRBJ2-1, with 8 bases that match TRBD1. The V and J ends lost 6 bases and 0 bases, in that order; junction bases with no gene match: 7. The CDR3 consists of 16 residues. CDR1 is SNHLY and CDR2 is FYNNEI in the germline V gene. The DNA for the CDR3 is TGTGCCAGCAGAGACACAGGGGGACTCTCCTACAATGAGCAGTTCTTC. Translation gives CASRDTGGLSYNEQFF.

There are many counts of this clonotype. The CDR3 region is CASSLSMSFGVSTGELFF. In DNA, the CDR3 is TGTGCCAGCAGCTTAAGTATGTCTTTCGGGGTCAGCACCGGGGAGCTGTTTTTT. The chain carries TRBV11-1 and TRBJ2-2, with D perhaps matching TRBD2 (5 bases). In germline, CDR1 is SGHAT, CDR2 FQDESV (reference sequence). The V and J ends lost 2 bases and 4 bases respectively, with 20 bases between them. The CDR3 is 18 amino acids. Drawing the rest from reference TRBV11-1 and TRBJ2-2, the complete variable domain is EAEVAQSPRYKITEKSQAVAFWCDPISGHATLYWYRQILGQGPELLVQFQDESVVDDSQLPKDRFSAERLKGVDSTLKIQPAELGDSAMYLCASSLSMSFGVSTGELFFGEGSRLTVL.

This clonotype showed up just a few times. The CDR3 loop is CASSPGTGTGELFF. The CDR3 nucleotides read TGTGCCAGCAGCCCGGGTACGGGCACCGGGGAGCTGTTTTTT. J is TRBJ2-2 and V is TRBV13, with D unresolved. With 5 bases removed from V and 4 bases from J, the gap between germline ends came to 11 bases. The CDR3 is 14 residues long. The germline CDR1 and CDR2 sequences are PRHDT and FYEKMQ (reference sequence).

The rearrangement links TRBV20-1 to TRBJ2-3; 9 nucleotides agree with TRBD2. This CDR3 is 16 amino acids long. Germline values: CDR1 DFQATT, CDR2 SNEGSKA (reference sequence). The V gene end was trimmed by 6 bases and the J gene end by 0 bases; junction bases not matched to a gene: 10. The CDR3 DNA reads TGCAGTGCCGAGGGCGCTAGCGGGGTGAGCACAGATACGCAGTATTTT. It translates to CSAEGASGVSTDTQYF.

This clonotype was seen a handful of times. V is TRBV15 and J is TRBJ2-5, with D tentatively TRBD1 (5 bases). This CDR3 is built from 13 residues. The germline V gene encodes CDR1 LNHNV and CDR2 YYDKDF (reference sequence). V was trimmed by 0 bases and J by 3 bases, leaving 5 bases between them. CDR3 sequence (DNA): TGTGCCACCAGCAGAGACAGGGAAGAGACCCAGTACTTC. Amino acids: CATSRDREETQYF.

This chain joins TRBV2 and TRBJ2-5; D is tentatively TRBD1 or TRBD2 (5 bases each). Per germline, CDR1 SNHLY and CDR2 FYNNEI. V gave up 6 bases and J gave up 3 bases, with 14 bases separating them. CDR3 length: 14 amino acids. For the CDR3, the DNA is TGTGCCAGCAGCCCATCGGGGCCCGAAGAGACCCAGTACTTC. This codes for CASSPSGPEETQYF.

The rearrangement uses TRBV4-1 and TRBJ2-3; D tentatively fits TRBD1 or TRBD2 (5 bases each). From germline, CDR1 is MGHRA and CDR2 YSYEKL. This CDR3 region has 14 residues. Trimming pared 8 bases from V and 3 bases from J, leaving 15 bases between. The CDR3 sequence: CASEGTVGTDTQYF. The CDR3 DNA reads TGCGCCAGCGAAGGGACCGTAGGGACAGATACGCAGTATTTT.

The chain recombines TRBV5-6 with TRBJ2-7; D perhaps matches TRBD1 (6 bases). The CDR3 is 15 amino acids. Germline CDR1 and CDR2: SGHDT and YYEEEE. Trimming pared 3 bases from V and 3 bases from J, leaving 16 bases between. CDR3 region: CASSYPGARGYEQYF. CDR3 bases: TGTGCCAGCAGCTACCCAGGGGCCCGCGGCTACGAGCAGTACTTC.

The J gene is TRBJ2-7, the V gene TRBV28; 7 bases are a match to TRBD1. V was pared by 5 bases and J by 5 bases, with 12 bases of the junction left unmatched. CDR1 is MDHEN, CDR2 SYDVKM, per germline. The CDR3 sequence is 15 residues long. CDR3 bases: TGTGCCAGCAGTGCCCTCCCGACAGGGAGCCACGAGCAGTACTTC. Protein sequence: CASSALPTGSHEQYF.